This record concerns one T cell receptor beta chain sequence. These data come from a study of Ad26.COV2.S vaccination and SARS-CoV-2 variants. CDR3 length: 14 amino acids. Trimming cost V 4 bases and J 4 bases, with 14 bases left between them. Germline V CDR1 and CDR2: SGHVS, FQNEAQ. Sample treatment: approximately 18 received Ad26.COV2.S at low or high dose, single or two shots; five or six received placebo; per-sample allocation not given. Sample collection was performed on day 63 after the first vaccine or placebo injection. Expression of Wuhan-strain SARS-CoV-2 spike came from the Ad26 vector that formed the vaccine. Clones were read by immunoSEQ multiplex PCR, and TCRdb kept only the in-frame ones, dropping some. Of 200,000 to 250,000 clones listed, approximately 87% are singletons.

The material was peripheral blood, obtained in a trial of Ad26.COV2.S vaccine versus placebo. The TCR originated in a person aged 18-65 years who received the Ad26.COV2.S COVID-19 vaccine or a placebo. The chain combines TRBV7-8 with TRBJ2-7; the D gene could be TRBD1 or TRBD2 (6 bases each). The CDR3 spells CASSSKQGGYEQYF. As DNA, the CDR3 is TGTGCCAGCAGCTCGAAACAGGGAGGTTACGAGCAGTACTTC.